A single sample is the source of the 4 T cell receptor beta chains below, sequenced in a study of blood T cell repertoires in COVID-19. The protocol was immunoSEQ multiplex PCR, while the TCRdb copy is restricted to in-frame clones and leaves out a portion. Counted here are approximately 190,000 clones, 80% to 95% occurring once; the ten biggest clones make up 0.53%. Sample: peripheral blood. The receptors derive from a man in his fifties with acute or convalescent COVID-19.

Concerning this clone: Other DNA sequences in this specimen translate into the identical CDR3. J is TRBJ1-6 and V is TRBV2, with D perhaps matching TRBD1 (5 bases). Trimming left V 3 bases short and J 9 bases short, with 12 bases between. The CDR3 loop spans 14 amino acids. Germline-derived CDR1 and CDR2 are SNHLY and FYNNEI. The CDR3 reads CASSEGRVLSPLHF. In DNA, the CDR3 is TGTGCCAGCAGTGAGGGCAGGGTTCTTTCACCCCTCCACTTT.

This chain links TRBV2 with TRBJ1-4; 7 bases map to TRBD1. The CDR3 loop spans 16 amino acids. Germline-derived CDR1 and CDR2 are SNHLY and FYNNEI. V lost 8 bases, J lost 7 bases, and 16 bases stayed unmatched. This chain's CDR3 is CASAGAGGTRAEKLFF. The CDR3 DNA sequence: TGTGCCAGCGCAGGGGCAGGGGGGACAAGGGCTGAAAAACTGTTTTTT.

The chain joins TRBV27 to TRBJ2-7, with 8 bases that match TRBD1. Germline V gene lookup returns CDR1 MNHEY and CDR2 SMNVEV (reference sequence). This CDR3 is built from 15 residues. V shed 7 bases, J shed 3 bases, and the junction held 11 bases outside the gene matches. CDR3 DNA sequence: TGTGCCAGCACCCGAGCAGGGACAGGAGACTACGAGCAGTACTTC. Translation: CASTRAGTGDYEQYF.

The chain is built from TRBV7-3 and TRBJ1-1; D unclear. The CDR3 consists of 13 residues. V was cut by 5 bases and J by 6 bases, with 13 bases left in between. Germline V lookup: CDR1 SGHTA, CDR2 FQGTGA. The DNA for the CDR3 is TGTGCCAGCAGCCGGGGTGGTATAGCTGAAGCTTTCTTT. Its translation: CASSRGGIAEAFF.